The 32 T cell receptor beta chains below all came from one sample that was sequenced in a study of T cells in Graves' hyperthyroidism and ophthalmopathy. Template material for amplifying TCR beta CDR3 regions consisted of RNA transcripts. The HTBI primer set was used in a first-round RT-PCR of the TCR CDR3. One entry per CDR3 protein, called by TCRdb with MiXCR from the multiplex PCR reads. The sample records under 350,000 distinct CDR3 sequences, about an eighth being singletons. The sample comprised blood. The origin of the receptors is a woman aged 25 to 39 with Graves' hyperthyroidism that later progressed to Graves' ophthalmopathy.

This clonotype was counted at least ten times. J is TRBJ1-1 and V is TRBV18; 8 nucleotides match TRBD1. After removal of 1 base from V and 3 bases from J, the junction contained 4 bases not matched to a gene. CDR3 size: 15 residues. The V gene's germline CDR1 is KGHSH and CDR2 LQKENI. The CDR3: CASSPRTGTDTEAFF. Here the CDR3 DNA reads TGTGCCAGCTCACCACGGACAGGGACGGACACTGAAGCTTTCTTT.

Regarding this clonotype: This could be a read error, since a much larger clone is one nucleotide away. This chain joins TRBV6-5 and TRBJ1-6; D gene uncertain. Looked up from germline, CDR1 is MNHEY and CDR2 is SVGAGI. This CDR3 has 13 residues. CDR3 sequence (DNA): TGTGCCAGCAGTTACGGTCGGAATTCACGCCTCCACTTT. Its protein is CASSYGRNSRLHF.

There are many counts of this clonotype. This rearrangement joins TRBV6-1 to TRBJ2-1, with 8 positions matching TRBD1. The junction had 8 bases not matched to a gene; V was cut back by 2 bases and J by 8 bases. This CDR3 has 15 residues. Per germline, CDR1 MNHNS and CDR2 SASEGT. The DNA of the CDR3 is TGTGCCAGCAGTGAACCGGACAGGGAAGGTGATGAGCAGTTCTTC. It translates to CASSEPDREGDEQFF.

At least ten counts were recorded for this clonotype. The V gene is TRBV12-3 or TRBV12-4, the J gene TRBJ2-1, with 7 bases that match TRBD1. This CDR3 contains 14 residues. Unmatched junction bases numbered 9, after V lost 7 bases and J lost 6 bases. The CDR3 loop reads CASNMGQFPNEQFF. In DNA form, the CDR3 reads TGTGCCAGCAACATGGGACAGTTCCCCAATGAGCAGTTCTTC.

This chain links TRBV20-1 with TRBJ2-5; TRBD1 aligns across 7 bases. The junction had 16 bases not matched to a gene; V was cut back by 2 bases and J by 10 bases. CDR1 DFQATT and CDR2 SNEGSKA come from the germline V gene (reference sequence). This CDR3 spans 15 amino acids. CDR3 amino acids: CSARSIGGEANYQYF. The CDR3, as DNA: TGCAGTGCTAGAAGCATAGGGGGCGAAGCAAACTACCAGTACTTC.

This clonotype was observed many times. J is TRBJ2-7 and V is TRBV20-1; weak D call: TRBD2 (6 bases). The CDR3 is 13 amino acids. Between the trimmed V and J ends, which lost 1 base and 0 bases, there was a span of 7 bases. The germline CDR1 and CDR2 sequences are DFQATT and SNEGSKA (reference sequence). The CDR3, as DNA: TGCAGTGCTAGAGGGGGGGTCTCCTACGAGCAGTACTTC. Its protein product is CSARGGVSYEQYF.

This clonotype was observed at least ten times. CDR3 sequence: CASSSPSLGSAEAFF. Here the CDR3 DNA reads TGTGCCAGCAGTTCCCCGTCGCTGGGAAGCGCTGAAGCTTTCTTT. The chain has TRBV6-1 and TRBJ1-1; the D is unclear. V lost 5 bases and J lost 6, with 19 bases in between. The CDR3 is 15 residues long. Germline lookup yields CDR1 MNHNS and CDR2 SASEGT.

This clonotype was observed at least ten times. The CDR3 bases are TGCAGTGCCTTGACCCCTACCTATGGCTACACCTTC. As protein: CSALTPTYGYTF. The chain uses TRBV20-1 and TRBJ1-2; D unresolved. The CDR3 has 12 amino acids. V was pared by 6 bases and J by 4 bases, with 12 bases between. Per germline, CDR1 DFQATT and CDR2 SNEGSKA (reference sequence).

The J gene is TRBJ2-1, the V gene TRBV20-1, with D perhaps matching TRBD1 or TRBD2 (5 bases each). Trimming removed 8 bases from V and 3 bases from J, with 14 bases in between. Per the germline V gene, CDR1 is DFQATT and CDR2 is SNEGSKA (reference sequence). This CDR3 has 13 residues. CDR3 sequence (DNA): TGCAGTCCGTCGGGACCAATCTACAATGAGCAGTTCTTC. Translating gives CSPSGPIYNEQFF.

The CDR3 sequence is CASSLQRPQHF. Here the CDR3 DNA reads TGTGCCAGCAGTTTACAGCGGCCCCAGCATTTT. J is TRBJ1-5 and V is TRBV28; no definite D call. Germline lookup yields CDR1 MDHEN and CDR2 SYDVKM. V was clipped by 2 bases and J by 9 bases, with 5 bases between them. This CDR3 region has 11 residues.

Notes on this clonotype: This may be a read error, as it is one base from a much larger clone. J is TRBJ2-7 and V is TRBV12-3 or TRBV12-4; no clear D gene. The CDR3 covers 13 residues. The DNA for the CDR3 is TGTGCCAGCAGTTTCCCGGATTCCTACGAGCGGTACTTC. Translation gives CASSFPDSYERYF.

This clonotype was seen many times. V and J are TRBV11-2 and TRBJ2-3; the D gene is possibly TRBD1 (6 bases). V dropped 6 bases and J dropped 5 bases, with 18 bases sitting between them. CDR1 SGHAT and CDR2 FQNNGV come from the germline V gene. This CDR3 is 15 amino acids long. CDR3 protein: CASRLRQVGVDTQYF. The CDR3 DNA reads TGTGCCAGCAGACTAAGACAGGTTGGGGTAGATACGCAGTATTTT.

This clonotype turned up a few times. V and J are TRBV20-1 and TRBJ1-5; D is unclear. Germline values: CDR1 DFQATT, CDR2 SNEGSKA (reference sequence). Trimming pared 6 bases from V and 3 bases from J, leaving 18 bases between. The CDR3 is made up of 15 amino acids. The CDR3 DNA follows: TGCAGTGCCCTCCCCGGCGGCGGGTTCAATCAGCCCCAGCATTTT. Its translation is CSALPGGGFNQPQHF.

This clonotype was counted many times. Germline is not matched at one junction end, which may reflect a read error. The chain combines TRBV7-2 with TRBJ1-2, with TRBD1 matching 7 bases. The CDR3 consists of 13 residues. Germline V gives CDR1 SGHTA, CDR2 FQGNSA. In nucleotides, the CDR3 is TGTGCCAGCAGCTTGACCAATTACCGGGACAGCGCCTTC. Protein sequence: CASSLTNYRDSAF.

The chain combines TRBV6-1 with TRBJ1-2, with 9 bases lining up with TRBD1. Germline CDR1 and CDR2: MNHNS and SASEGT. The V gene end was trimmed by 5 bases and the J gene end by 5 bases; junction bases not matched to a gene: 6. The CDR3 totals 14 residues. The CDR3 DNA reads TGTGCCAGCAGTCCCTTTGACAGGGGGTATGGCTACACCTTC. Amino acid sequence: CASSPFDRGYGYTF.

V is TRBV4-2 and J is TRBJ1-6; TRBD1 agrees at 7 bases. This CDR3 contains 15 residues. Germline V gene sequence: CDR1 LGHNA, CDR2 YNFKEQ. V lost 3 bases and J lost 8; bases outside the gene matches: 7. The CDR3 loop is CASSHIQGRDSPLHF. Written as DNA, the CDR3 is TGTGCCAGCAGCCACATACAGGGGCGGGATTCACCCCTCCACTTT.

This clonotype was picked up one time. A single base separates this from a much larger clone, so it may be a read error. The chain couples TRBV20-1 to TRBJ1-2; D unresolved. The germline gives CDR1 DFQATT, CDR2 SNEGSKA (reference sequence). The CDR3 spans 11 residues. CDR3 bases: TGCAGTGTTACACCTAACTATGGCCACACCTTC. This translates into CSVTPNYGHTF.

The chain joins TRBV20-1 to TRBJ2-1, with D possibly TRBD1 on 7 matching bases. V shed 0 bases and J shed 8 bases, with 29 bases lying between them. The CDR3 sequence is 19 residues long. Germline V gene data show CDR1 as DFQATT and CDR2 as SNEGSKA (reference sequence). The CDR3 DNA follows: TGCAGTGCTAGAGAGGGGACAGCGAACACCGGGGGAGACGTCGATGAGCAGTTCTTC. This sequence encodes CSAREGTANTGGDVDEQFF.

The chain couples TRBV20-1 to TRBJ1-2, with D uncertain. CDR3 size: 14 residues. The V gene's germline CDR1 is DFQATT and CDR2 SNEGSKA (reference sequence). Between the trimmed V and J ends, which lost 0 bases and 4 bases, there was a span of 12 bases. In DNA, the CDR3 is TGCAGTGCTAGAGAGCCAAGGCATTCCTATGGCTACACCTTC. Its translation is CSAREPRHSYGYTF.

The J gene is TRBJ1-2, the V gene TRBV19, with 9 bases identical to TRBD1. Germline values: CDR1 LNHDA, CDR2 SQIVND (reference sequence). The CDR3 has 17 residues. V lost 5 bases, J lost 4 bases, and 14 bases stayed unmatched. The CDR3 DNA reads as TGTGCCAGTAGTCCCCAGTCAACGGGACAGGGTCGCTATGGCTACACCTTC. Its translation is CASSPQSTGQGRYGYTF.

This clonotype was seen a handful of times. This chain uses TRBV6-1 with TRBJ1-5, with TRBD1 matching over 8 bases. V gave up 6 bases and J gave up 5 bases; unmatched junction bases: 6. Germline values: CDR1 MNHNS, CDR2 SASEGT. CDR3 length equals 14 residues. DNA for the CDR3: TGTGCCAGCAGCCCTACAGGGGGGCATCAGCCCCAGCATTTT. Its translation: CASSPTGGHQPQHF.

This clonotype occurred many times. The chain is built from TRBV27 and TRBJ2-7; D is undetermined. CDR3 length: 16 residues. Germline V gene lookup returns CDR1 MNHEY and CDR2 SMNVEV (reference sequence). The V and J ends lost 5 bases and 2 bases respectively, with 19 bases between them. The CDR3 DNA is TGTGCCAGCAGTCTAAATCTACAGTATATAGCCTACGAGCAGTACTTC. This gives the protein CASSLNLQYIAYEQYF.

A note on this clonotype: A junction end diverges from the germline sequence, so it may reflect a read error. V and J are TRBV9 and TRBJ2-5; 8 bases fit TRBD1. Per the germline V gene, CDR1 is SGDLS and CDR2 is YYNGEE. CDR3 length: 15 residues. CDR3 DNA sequence: TGTGCCAGCAGCGTAGGGGCGACAGGGGACCCTCCGCCACACTTC. It codes for CASSVGATGDPPPHF.

This clonotype was counted at least ten times. The chain combines TRBV5-1 with TRBJ2-3; D is undetermined. V lost 2 bases and J 0 bases, leaving 10 bases between the germline ends. This CDR3 spans 15 amino acids. The germline V gene has CDR1 SGHRS and CDR2 YFSETQ. Here the CDR3 reads CASSFLLSSTDTQYF. The CDR3 DNA follows: TGCGCCAGCAGCTTTCTCTTATCTAGCACAGATACGCAGTATTTT.

The chain uses TRBV11-2 and TRBJ2-1; no clear D gene. Germline CDR1 is SGHAT and CDR2 is FQNNGV. The CDR3 has 15 residues. V lost 5 bases and J 5 bases, leaving 16 bases between the germline ends. CDR3 sequence reads: CASSPQVGLNNEQFF. The CDR3 bases are TGTGCCAGCAGCCCTCAGGTGGGTTTGAACAATGAGCAGTTCTTC. Full variable domain (remainder filled in from reference TRBV11-2 and TRBJ2-1): EAGVAQSPRYKIIEKRQSVAFWCNPISGHATLYWYQQILGQGPKLLIQFQNNGVVDDSQLPKDRFSAERLKGVDSTLKIQPAKLEDSAVYLCASSPQVGLNNEQFFGPGTRLTVL.

In this sample, this clonotype turned up many times. This chain links TRBV7-9 with TRBJ1-2, with TRBD1 as a possible D gene (6 bases). Per germline, CDR1 SEHNR and CDR2 FQNEAQ (reference sequence). CDR3 length: 14 amino acids. The ends were cut back, 1 base at V and 10 bases at J, with 16 bases in the middle. The CDR3 region has the DNA TGTGCCAGCAGCTTAGAGGCCAGGGGAGTGTACTACACCTTC. This sequence encodes CASSLEARGVYYTF.

This clonotype was counted many times. The chain is built from TRBV5-1 and TRBJ1-1; D is perhaps TRBD1 (6 bases). The germline V and J ends were trimmed by 5 bases and 1 base, with 15 bases remaining between them. The CDR3 length is 15 residues. Germline V gives CDR1 SGHRS, CDR2 YFSETQ. The CDR3 loop is CASSEQGARNTEAFF. The CDR3 DNA reads TGCGCCAGCAGTGAACAGGGTGCTAGGAACACTGAAGCTTTCTTT.

This chain links TRBV19 with TRBJ2-1; 8 nucleotides line up with TRBD2. The CDR3 loop spans 14 amino acids. The V and J ends lost 11 bases and 6 bases, in that order; junction bases with no gene match: 12. Germline V gives CDR1 LNHDA, CDR2 SQIVND (reference sequence). CDR3 loop: CAGVGAGGRNEQFF. Written as DNA, the CDR3 is TGTGCCGGAGTAGGGGCGGGAGGACGCAATGAGCAGTTCTTC.

The V and J genes are TRBV4-2 and TRBJ2-7; D gene uncertain. The CDR3 length is 16 residues. The V and J ends lost 0 bases and 0 bases respectively, with 12 bases between them. Germline values: CDR1 LGHNA, CDR2 YNFKEQ. Here the CDR3 DNA reads TGTGCCAGCAGCCAAGATCGTCACGGGTCCTCCTACGAGCAGTACTTC. Translation: CASSQDRHGSSYEQYF.

This clonotype showed up many times. The chain links TRBV11-2 to TRBJ2-7, with 7 bases matching TRBD1. Per germline, CDR1 SGHAT and CDR2 FQNNGV. The ends lost 7 bases at V and 3 bases at J; junction bases unmatched: 12. There are 15 residues in the CDR3. CDR3 DNA: TGTGCCAGCACCGAACCGACAGGGTATATCTACGAGCAGTACTTC. Translating gives CASTEPTGYIYEQYF.

In its sample, this clonotype was seen many times. The chain couples TRBV7-9 to TRBJ2-3; D perhaps matches TRBD2 (5 bases). Germline V gene lookup returns CDR1 SEHNR and CDR2 FQNEAQ (reference sequence). The CDR3 runs to 16 residues. V was cut by 4 bases and J by 1 base, with 15 bases left in between. The CDR3 is CASSSSPLVGTDTQYF. CDR3 DNA sequence: TGTGCCAGCAGCTCTAGCCCGCTCGTGGGCACAGATACGCAGTATTTT.

This clonotype was recorded many times. The gene calls are TRBV28 and TRBJ1-2; possibly TRBD1 for D (6 bases). V dropped 2 bases and J dropped 6 bases, with 16 bases sitting between them. The CDR3 contains 15 residues. CDR1 and CDR2 (germline): MDHEN, SYDVKM. CDR3 amino acids: CASSLPGGGANGYTF. The CDR3, as DNA: TGTGCCAGCAGTTTACCGGGGGGGGGCGCGAATGGCTACACCTTC.